These T cell receptor beta chains were read from a single sample in a study of T cell changes during pregnancy in multiple sclerosis. The protocol was immunoSEQ multiplex PCR, while the TCRdb copy is restricted to in-frame clones and leaves out a portion. Among around 30,000 clones, around 90% were seen once, and the ten largest hold approximately 6%. The material was CD8+ T cells from peripheral blood mononuclear cells, obtained before pregnancy. These receptors were collected from a female donor with multiple sclerosis, enrolled in a pregnancy study. Each CDR3 is given with its conserved first and last residue. Fields, in order: V gene, D gene, clone size, J gene, CDR3 length, CDR3 protein, CDR3 DNA. A D gene is named only where the DNA matches it firmly. Not every row has a clone size; where given, it reads once, few, many or a size class.

TRBV14,NA,NA,TRBJ1-2,14,CASSHGGLGYGYTF,TGTGCCAGCAGCCATGGGGGCTTGGGCTATGGCTACACCTTC
TRBV9,NA,NA,TRBJ1-2,11,CASSDGKGYTF,TGTGCCAGCAGCGACGGTAAGGGCTACACCTTC
TRBV14,NA,NA,TRBJ2-7,14,CASSQDVNSYEQYF,TGTGCCAGCAGCCAAGATGTCAACTCCTACGAGCAGTACTTC
TRBV27,TRBD1,NA,TRBJ1-1,17,CASSPPDRGTRATEAFF,TGTGCCAGCAGTCCCCCCGACAGGGGGACTAGGGCCACTGAAGCTTTCTTT
TRBV11-2,TRBD2,NA,TRBJ2-2,16,CASSSASGRPTGELFF,TGTGCCAGCAGCTCCGCTAGCGGGAGACCCACCGGGGAGCTGTTTTTT
TRBV28,TRBD1,NA,TRBJ1-3,16,CASSSRDRVSGNTIYF,TGTGCCAGCAGTTCCCGGGACAGGGTCTCTGGAAACACCATATATTTT
TRBV10-1,TRBD2,once,TRBJ2-7,16,CASSPARASGSYEQYF,TGCGCCAGCAGTCCCGCTAGGGCTAGCGGGTCCTACGAGCAGTACTTC
TRBV6-5,NA,NA,TRBJ2-2,15,CASSYQGFNTGELFF,TGTGCCAGCAGTTACCAGGGTTTCAACACCGGGGAGCTGTTTTTT
TRBV19,NA,NA,TRBJ1-1,14,CASSMQGPWTEAFF,TGTGCCAGTAGTATGCAGGGTCCATGGACTGAAGCTTTCTTT
TRBV4-1,TRBD2,NA,TRBJ2-1,16,CASSQGGVAGGNEQFF,TGCGCCAGCAGCCAAGGAGGGGTAGCGGGGGGCAATGAGCAGTTCTTC
TRBV5-1,NA,NA,TRBJ1-3,16,CASSPSPSRDGNTIYF,TGCGCCAGCAGCCCTTCTCCGTCCCGGGATGGAAACACCATATATTTT
TRBV5-1,NA,once,TRBJ2-3,13,CASRGQNTDTQYF,TGCGCCAGCAGGGGCCAGAACACAGATACGCAGTATTTT
TRBV28,TRBD2,NA,TRBJ2-1,20,CASSLPSLRTSGRAMDEQFF,TGTGCCAGCAGTCTGCCCTCCCTTCGGACTAGCGGGAGGGCCATGGATGAGCAGTTCTTC
TRBV5-8,TRBD2,NA,TRBJ2-3,18,CASSLGLAGSVRTDTQYF,TGTGCCAGCAGCTTGGGACTAGCGGGGAGTGTACGCACAGATACGCAGTATTTT
TRBV4-2,NA,once,TRBJ2-7,14,CASSQGGRPYEQYF,TGTGCCAGCAGCCAAGGGGGGCGGCCCTACGAGCAGTACTTC
TRBV6-6,NA,NA,TRBJ2-7,13,CASSPGQTYEQYF,TGTGCCAGCAGTCCCGGACAGACCTACGAGCAGTACTTC
TRBV11-3,TRBD2,NA,TRBJ2-2,16,CASSSGLAGVTGELFF,TGTGCCAGCAGCTCAGGACTAGCGGGGGTCACCGGGGAGCTGTTTTTT
TRBV19,NA,medium-sized,TRBJ1-1,14,CASTPGGYVNEAFF,TGTGCCAGTACCCCCGGGGGGTATGTGAATGAAGCTTTCTTT
TRBV7-9,TRBD1,NA,TRBJ2-4,18,CASSPKDRGRTTKNIQYF,TGTGCCAGCAGCCCGAAGGACAGGGGGCGGACTACCAAAAACATTCAGTACTTC
TRBV29-1,NA,NA,TRBJ2-2,13,CSVVSGNTGELFF,TGCAGCGTTGTTTCGGGAAACACCGGGGAGCTGTTTTTT
TRBV27,NA,NA,TRBJ2-7,15,CASSLWAGNPHEQYF,TGTGCCAGCAGTTTATGGGCGGGAAATCCCCACGAGCAGTACTTC
TRBV19,NA,once,TRBJ2-3,14,CASSNLGRTDTQYF,TGTGCCAGTAGTAACCTAGGGAGAACAGATACGCAGTATTTT
TRBV7-6,TRBD2,once,TRBJ2-1,14,CASSLGLAGNEQFF,TGTGCCAGCAGCTTAGGACTAGCGGGAAATGAGCAGTTCTTC
TRBV23-1,TRBD1,NA,TRBJ1-2,18,CASSQHPRDRVKDYGYTF,TGCGCCAGCAGTCAACACCCCCGGGACAGGGTCAAGGACTATGGCTACACCTTC
TRBV27,TRBD1,NA,TRBJ2-1,16,CASSLTGGLAPNEQFF,TGTGCCAGCAGTCTGACAGGGGGGCTAGCTCCCAATGAGCAGTTCTTC
TRBV7-6,TRBD1,once,TRBJ1-2,15,CASSPGQGGRYGYTF,TGTGCCAGCAGTCCAGGACAGGGTGGGAGATATGGCTACACCTTC